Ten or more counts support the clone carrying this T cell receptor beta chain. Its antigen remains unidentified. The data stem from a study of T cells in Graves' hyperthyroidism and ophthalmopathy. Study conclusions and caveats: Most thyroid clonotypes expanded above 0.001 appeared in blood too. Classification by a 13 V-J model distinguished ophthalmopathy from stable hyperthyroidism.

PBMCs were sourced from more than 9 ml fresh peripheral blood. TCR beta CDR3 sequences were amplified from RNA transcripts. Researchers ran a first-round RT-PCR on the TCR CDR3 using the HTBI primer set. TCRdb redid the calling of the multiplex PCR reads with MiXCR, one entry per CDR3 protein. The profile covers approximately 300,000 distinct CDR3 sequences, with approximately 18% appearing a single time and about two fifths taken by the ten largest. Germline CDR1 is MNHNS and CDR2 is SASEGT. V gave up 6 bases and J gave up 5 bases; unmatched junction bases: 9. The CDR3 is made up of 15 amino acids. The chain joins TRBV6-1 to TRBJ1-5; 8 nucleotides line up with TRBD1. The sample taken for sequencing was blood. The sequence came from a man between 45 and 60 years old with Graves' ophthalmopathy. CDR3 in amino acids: CASRNLAGGYQPQHF. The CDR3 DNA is TGTGCCAGCAGAAACCTGGCAGGGGGCTATCAGCCCCAGCATTTT.